The 16 T cell receptor beta chains listed next were all sequenced from one sample in a study of blood T cell repertoires in COVID-19. Repertoires were generated with immunoSEQ multiplex PCR, while TCRdb's copy carries only in-frame clones and drops some. Among 350,000 to 450,000 clones listed, about 88% were seen once. Sequenced material: peripheral blood. These receptors originate from a woman aged 40-49 years with COVID-19, enrolled during active disease.

The genes are TRBV28 and TRBJ1-1; no definite D call. V dropped 2 bases and J dropped 1 base, with 14 bases sitting between them. CDR3 length: 16 residues. CDR1 MDHEN and CDR2 SYDVKM come from the germline V gene. The CDR3 loop reads CASSLRPGIANTEAFF. The CDR3, as DNA: TGTGCCAGCAGTTTAAGGCCCGGGATAGCGAACACTGAAGCTTTCTTT. Combining the CDR3 with reference TRBV28 and TRBJ1-1 gives the whole variable domain DVKVTQSSRYLVKRTGEKVFLECVQDMDHENMFWYRQDPGLGLRLIYFSYDVKMKEKGDIPEGYSVSREKKERFSLILESASTNQTSMYLCASSLRPGIANTEAFFGQGTRLTVV.

J is TRBJ2-7 and V is TRBV6-2 or TRBV6-3; TRBD1 matches 7 bases. CDR1 and CDR2 from the germline V gene are MNHEY and SVGEGT. Trimming at V came to 0 bases and at J to 0 bases, leaving 2 bases not matched to a gene. CDR3 length: 15 amino acids. CDR3 nucleotide sequence: TGTGCCAGCAGTTACTCGGGGGACAGCTCCTACGAGCAGTACTTC. Its translation: CASSYSGDSSYEQYF.

This clone was recorded only once. The J gene is TRBJ1-2, the V gene TRBV15; possibly TRBD1 for D (5 bases). Trimming pared 3 bases from V and 3 bases from J, leaving 14 bases between. The germline V gene encodes CDR1 LNHNV and CDR2 YYDKDF (reference sequence). The CDR3 loop spans 15 amino acids. CDR3 sequence reads: CATSSRGTLHYGYTF. CDR3 coding DNA: TGTGCCACCAGCAGTAGGGGTACCCTACACTATGGCTACACCTTC.

The rearrangement joins TRBV6-1 to TRBJ2-4; D is possibly TRBD2 (6 bases). Trimming removed 8 bases from V and 2 bases from J, with 16 bases in between. The germline V gene encodes CDR1 MNHNS and CDR2 SASEGT. The CDR3 loop spans 15 amino acids. This chain's CDR3 is CASWDIGGTKNIQYF. The CDR3 DNA reads as TGTGCCAGCTGGGATATTGGGGGGACCAAAAACATTCAGTACTTC.

This chain connects TRBV4-3 to TRBJ1-4; D call uncertain. Germline V gene data show CDR1 as LGHNA and CDR2 as YSLEER. This CDR3 has 15 amino acids. Trimming took off 0 bases at V and 4 bases at J, with 9 bases between the two ends. The chain's CDR3 is CASSQDFGGNEKLFF. CDR3 in DNA: TGCGCCAGCAGCCAAGATTTCGGCGGTAATGAAAAACTGTTTTTT.

The J gene is TRBJ1-1, the V gene TRBV28, with 10 positions matching TRBD1. The CDR3 is made up of 14 amino acids. The trim removed 5 bases at V and 3 bases at J, leaving 3 bases unmatched. The germline CDR1 and CDR2 sequences are MDHEN and SYDVKM. CDR3 DNA sequence: TGTGCCAGCAGTGCAGGACAGGGGGACACTGAAGCTTTCTTT. As protein: CASSAGQGDTEAFF.

This chain joins TRBV24-1 and TRBJ1-2; D is undetermined. The germline CDR1 and CDR2 sequences are KGHDR and SFDVKD. The CDR3 length is 15 residues. V was shortened by 4 bases and J by 1 base, with 12 bases between the two germline ends. The CDR3 region is CATSDSGRVNYGYTF. The CDR3 nucleotides read TGTGCCACCAGTGACTCCGGGAGGGTTAACTATGGCTACACCTTC.

As for this clone: The junction differs from germline at one of its ends, possibly a read error. This chain links TRBV7-7 with TRBJ1-2; D remains ambiguous. Germline V gene lookup returns CDR1 SSHAT and CDR2 FNYEAQ (reference sequence). The CDR3 totals 17 residues. The CDR3 nucleotides read TGTGCTAGCAGCCCCCAACTCAGTGGTATCGGCGGCAATGGCTACACCTTC. It specifies CASSPQLSGIGGNGYTF. The variable domain in full, completed from reference TRBV7-7 and TRBJ1-2, reads GAGVSQSPRYKVTKRGQDVTLRCDPISSHATLYWYQQALGQGPEFLTYFNYEAQPDKSGLPSDRFSAERPEGSISTLTIQRTEQRDSAMYRCASSPQLSGIGGNGYTFGSGTRLTVV.

J is TRBJ2-5 and V is TRBV7-9; a possible D gene is TRBD1 (5 bases). V was pared by 2 bases and J by 2 bases, with 9 bases between. Germline V lookup: CDR1 SEHNR, CDR2 FQNEAQ (reference sequence). The CDR3 loop spans 14 amino acids. Here the CDR3 DNA reads TGTGCCAGCAGCTTACCAGGGCGGCAAGAGACCCAGTACTTC. Translation gives CASSLPGRQETQYF.

The chain combines TRBV7-8 with TRBJ1-1, with TRBD1 as a possible D gene (5 bases). This CDR3 has 16 amino acids. Trimming cost V 2 bases and J 2 bases, with 15 bases left between them. Germline values: CDR1 SGHVS, CDR2 FQNEAQ. CDR3 loop: CASSLRGTNLNTEAFF. DNA for the CDR3: TGTGCCAGCAGCTTACGGGGGACCAATTTAAACACTGAAGCTTTCTTT.

This clone was seen only once. The chain has TRBV5-4 and TRBJ1-1, with 8 nucleotides matching TRBD1. V was clipped by 4 bases and J by 1 base; unmatched bases: 6. Germline V gives CDR1 SGHNT, CDR2 YYREEE (reference sequence). The length of the CDR3 is 15 residues. CDR3 DNA sequence: TGTGCCAGCAGCGGGGCACAGGGGGAGAACACTGAAGCTTTCTTT. It specifies CASSGAQGENTEAFF.

The V gene is TRBV7-3, the J gene TRBJ2-5, with TRBD1 identical over 9 bases. CDR1 SGHTA and CDR2 FQGTGA come from the germline V gene. This CDR3 contains 17 residues. With 5 bases clipped from V and 1 base from J, the junction kept 11 bases outside the gene matches. CDR3 residues: CASSRSGQGPSQETQYF. The DNA of the CDR3 is TGTGCCAGCAGCCGATCGGGACAGGGACCCTCCCAAGAGACCCAGTACTTC.

V gene TRBV18 combines with J gene TRBJ1-1, with 10 bases identical to TRBD1. Germline V gives CDR1 KGHSH, CDR2 LQKENI. The CDR3 covers 15 residues. V shed 2 bases, J shed 3 bases, and the junction held 3 bases outside the gene matches. CDR3 loop: CASSPSTGGDTEAFF. The DNA for the CDR3 is TGTGCCAGCTCACCATCGACAGGGGGCGACACTGAAGCTTTCTTT.

The chain uses TRBV14 and TRBJ1-2; possibly TRBD1 for D (5 bases). Germline loops: CDR1 SGHDN, CDR2 FVKESK. There are 13 residues in the CDR3. Trimming pared 4 bases from V and 4 bases from J, leaving 10 bases between. This chain's CDR3 is CASSLGGSYGYTF. CDR3 DNA sequence: TGTGCCAGCAGCCTCGGGGGTTCCTATGGCTACACCTTC.

As regards this clone: Germline is not matched at one junction end, which may reflect a read error. This chain uses TRBV6-5 with TRBJ1-2, with D perhaps matching TRBD1 (5 bases). Germline-derived CDR1 and CDR2 are MNHEY and SVGAGI. This CDR3 spans 14 amino acids. CDR3 bases: TGTGCCAGCAGACTGGGTCTCTTGGGGCCTTCAACGTACTTC. Protein sequence: CASRLGLLGPSTYF.

V and J are TRBV19 and TRBJ1-2; D might be TRBD1 (6 bases). V was clipped by 6 bases and J by 2 bases, with 10 bases between them. This CDR3 has 13 amino acids. CDR1 is LNHDA and CDR2 is SQIVND in the germline V gene (reference sequence). CDR3 protein: CASRTDRNYGYTF. The CDR3 DNA reads TGTGCCAGTAGAACCGACAGGAACTATGGCTACACCTTC.